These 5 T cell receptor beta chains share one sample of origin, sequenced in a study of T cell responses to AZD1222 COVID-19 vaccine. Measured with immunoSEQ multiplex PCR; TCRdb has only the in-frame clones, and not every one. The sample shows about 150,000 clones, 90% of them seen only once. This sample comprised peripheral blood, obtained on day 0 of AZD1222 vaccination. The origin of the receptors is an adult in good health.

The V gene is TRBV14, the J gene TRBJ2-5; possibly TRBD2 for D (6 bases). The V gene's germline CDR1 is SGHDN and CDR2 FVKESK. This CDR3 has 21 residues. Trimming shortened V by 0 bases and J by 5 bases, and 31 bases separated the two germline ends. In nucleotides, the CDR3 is TGTGCCAGCAGCCAAGATAAGGAGGTCAGTAAAGTGGGACTCGCCTTCGAGACCCAGTACTTC. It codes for CASSQDKEVSKVGLAFETQYF.

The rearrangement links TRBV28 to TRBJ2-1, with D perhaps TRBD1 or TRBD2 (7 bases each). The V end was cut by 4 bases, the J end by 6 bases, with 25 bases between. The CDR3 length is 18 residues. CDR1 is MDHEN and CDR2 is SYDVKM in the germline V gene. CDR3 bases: TGTGCCAGCAGTTCGGGCGGTGCAGGGGGGGCGGTTATCAATGAGCAGTTCTTC. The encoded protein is CASSSGGAGGAVINEQFF.

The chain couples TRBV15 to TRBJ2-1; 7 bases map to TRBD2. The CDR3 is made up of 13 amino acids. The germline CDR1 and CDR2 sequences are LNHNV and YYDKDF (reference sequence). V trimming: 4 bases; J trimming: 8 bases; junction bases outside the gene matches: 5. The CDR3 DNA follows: TGTGCCACCAGCATAAGACTAGCCGATGAGCAGTTCTTC. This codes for CATSIRLADEQFF.

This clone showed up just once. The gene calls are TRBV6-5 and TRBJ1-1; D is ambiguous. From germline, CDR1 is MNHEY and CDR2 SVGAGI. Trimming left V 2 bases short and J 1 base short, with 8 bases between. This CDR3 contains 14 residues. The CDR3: CASSYGLPNTEAFF. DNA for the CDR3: TGTGCCAGCAGTTACGGGCTGCCGAACACTGAAGCTTTCTTT.

CDR3 bases: TGCGCCAGCAGCTTGGGCACAAACACCGGGGAGCTGTTTTTT. This sequence encodes CASSLGTNTGELFF. This sequence joins TRBV5-1 and TRBJ2-2, with unresolved D. The V and J ends lost 0 bases and 2 bases respectively, with 5 bases between them. Germline CDR1 reads SGHRS; CDR2 reads YFSETQ. CDR3 length: 14 residues.